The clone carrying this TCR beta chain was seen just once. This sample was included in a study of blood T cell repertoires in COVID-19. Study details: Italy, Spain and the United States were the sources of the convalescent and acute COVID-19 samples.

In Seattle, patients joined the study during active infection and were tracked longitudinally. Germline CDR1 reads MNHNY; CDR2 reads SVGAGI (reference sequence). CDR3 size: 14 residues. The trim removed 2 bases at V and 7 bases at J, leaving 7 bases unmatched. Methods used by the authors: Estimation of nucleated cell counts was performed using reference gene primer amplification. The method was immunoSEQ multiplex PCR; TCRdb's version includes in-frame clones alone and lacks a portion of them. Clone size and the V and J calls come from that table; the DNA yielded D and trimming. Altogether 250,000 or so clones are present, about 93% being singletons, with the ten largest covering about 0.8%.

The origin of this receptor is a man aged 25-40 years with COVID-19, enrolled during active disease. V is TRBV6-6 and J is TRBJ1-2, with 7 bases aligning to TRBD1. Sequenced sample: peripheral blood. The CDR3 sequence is CASSYTGQDIGYTF. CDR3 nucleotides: TGTGCCAGCAGTTACACCGGACAGGATATTGGCTACACCTTC.